These T cell receptor beta chains were read from a single sample in a study of blood T cell repertoires in COVID-19. Measured with immunoSEQ multiplex PCR; TCRdb has only the in-frame clones, and not every one. This table holds some 70,000 clones, around 87% found once. Source material: peripheral blood. Source of these receptors: a man in his fifties or sixties with active COVID-19. Both conserved end residues are part of each CDR3. Fields, in order: CDR3 DNA, CDR3 protein, V gene, J gene, D gene, clone size. A D gene is named only where the DNA matches it firmly. The size of a clone is reported for some rows only, either as once, few or many, or as a class for expanded clones.

CDR3nt: TGTGCCAGCAGAGGGACAGGGGGAAACACCATATATTTT; CDR3aa: CASRGTGGNTIYF; v_gene: TRBV9; j_gene: TRBJ1-3; d_gene: TRBD1; abundance: .
CDR3nt: TGTGCCAGCAAAACATTGACTAGCGGGAGTCGGGAGCAGTACTTC; CDR3aa: CASKTLTSGSREQYF; v_gene: TRBV6-5; j_gene: TRBJ2-7; d_gene: TRBD2; abundance: .
CDR3nt: TGTGCCAGCAGTTTATCATCCTCGACAGGGAAGGGCACTGAAGCTTTCTTT; CDR3aa: CASSLSSSTGKGTEAFF; v_gene: TRBV27; j_gene: TRBJ1-1; d_gene: TRBD1; abundance: .
CDR3nt: TGTGCCAGCAGTGAATGGTTAGGGGAGGGGGAGACCCAGTACTTC; CDR3aa: CASSEWLGEGETQYF; v_gene: TRBV6-1; j_gene: TRBJ2-5; d_gene: TRBD2; abundance: .
CDR3nt: TGTGCCAGCAGCTACGGACTCCCCAGCACAGATACGCAGTATTTT; CDR3aa: CASSYGLPSTDTQYF; v_gene: TRBV4-2; j_gene: TRBJ2-3; d_gene: .; abundance: .
CDR3nt: TGTGCCAGCAGCCCCAGACAGGGTAGCTATGGCTACACCTTC; CDR3aa: CASSPRQGSYGYTF; v_gene: TRBV5-4; j_gene: TRBJ1-2; d_gene: TRBD1; abundance: .
CDR3nt: TGTGCCAGCAGTTTAGGACTCAGGGGTTACCTAGATGGCTACACCTTC; CDR3aa: CASSLGLRGYLDGYTF; v_gene: TRBV28; j_gene: TRBJ1-2; d_gene: .; abundance: few
CDR3nt: TGTGCCAGCAGCTTAGGGATAGCGGGAGGACAATCGGAGACCCAGTACTTC; CDR3aa: CASSLGIAGGQSETQYF; v_gene: TRBV7-2; j_gene: TRBJ2-5; d_gene: TRBD2; abundance: .
CDR3nt: TGTGCCACCAGTGATTCGTCAACAGGGGCGAGCACTGAAGCTTTCTTT; CDR3aa: CATSDSSTGASTEAFF; v_gene: TRBV24-1; j_gene: TRBJ1-1; d_gene: TRBD1; abundance: .
CDR3nt: TGTGCCAGCAGCTTGGAGACAGGGGTTAACTATGGCTACACCTTC; CDR3aa: CASSLETGVNYGYTF; v_gene: TRBV5-4; j_gene: TRBJ1-2; d_gene: TRBD1; abundance: .
CDR3nt: TGTGCCAGCAGCTTAGCAGGCTATGGCTACACCTTC; CDR3aa: CASSLAGYGYTF; v_gene: TRBV11-2; j_gene: TRBJ1-2; d_gene: .; abundance: .
CDR3nt: TGTGCCACCAGCACACGGACGACAGGGGTCTCCTACGAGCAGTACTTC; CDR3aa: CATSTRTTGVSYEQYF; v_gene: TRBV15; j_gene: TRBJ2-7; d_gene: TRBD1; abundance: .
CDR3nt: TGTGCCAGCAGTTTCCAGGGGACTAGCGGGACCACCGGGGAGCTGTTTTTT; CDR3aa: CASSFQGTSGTTGELFF; v_gene: TRBV6-2/TRBV6-3; j_gene: TRBJ2-2; d_gene: TRBD2; abundance: .
CDR3nt: TGTGCCAGCAGCCAAAATCTAGCGGGGGGTCCCGAGTTCTTC; CDR3aa: CASSQNLAGGPEFF; v_gene: TRBV3-1/TRBV3-2; j_gene: TRBJ2-1; d_gene: TRBD2; abundance: .
CDR3nt: TGTGCCAGCAGCCAAGATCTGGGGAGACGGGAGACCCAGTACTTC; CDR3aa: CASSQDLGRRETQYF; v_gene: TRBV4-2; j_gene: TRBJ2-5; d_gene: .; abundance: .
CDR3nt: TGTGCCAGCAGTTTAAGCGGAGGCTCCTACGAGCAGTACTTC; CDR3aa: CASSLSGGSYEQYF; v_gene: TRBV28; j_gene: TRBJ2-7; d_gene: .; abundance: few
CDR3nt: TGTGCCAGTAGTATGGTCGGCTGGGGACTCTCACCGTATAATACGCAGTATTTT; CDR3aa: CASSMVGWGLSPYNTQYF; v_gene: TRBV19; j_gene: TRBJ2-3; d_gene: .; abundance: .
CDR3nt: TGTGCCACCAGTGATTGGCGGGAAGCGGGGATAAGAAACTTACAAGAGACCCAGTACTTC; CDR3aa: CATSDWREAGIRNLQETQYF; v_gene: TRBV24-1; j_gene: TRBJ2-5; d_gene: TRBD2; abundance: once
CDR3nt: TGTGCCAGCCGGGACTACCCTGTTTTGTTCTTC; CDR3aa: CASRDYPVLFF; v_gene: TRBV12-3/TRBV12-4; j_gene: TRBJ2-1; d_gene: TRBD2; abundance: .
CDR3nt: TGTGCCAGCAGGGGGGAGGACACCGGGGAGCTGTTTTTT; CDR3aa: CASRGEDTGELFF; v_gene: TRBV12-3/TRBV12-4; j_gene: TRBJ2-2; d_gene: .; abundance: .
CDR3nt: TGTGCCAGTAGTGAACGCCGGGACACCAACACTGAAGCTTTCTTT; CDR3aa: CASSERRDTNTEAFF; v_gene: TRBV19; j_gene: TRBJ1-1; d_gene: .; abundance: .
CDR3nt: TGTGCCAGCAGTTACTCCCACAGGGGCGAATCCTACGAGCAGTACTTC; CDR3aa: CASSYSHRGESYEQYF; v_gene: TRBV6-2/TRBV6-3; j_gene: TRBJ2-7; d_gene: TRBD1; abundance: few
CDR3nt: TGTGCCAGCAGCTTCTTGGCGGTAATGAATGAGCAGTTCTTC; CDR3aa: CASSFLAVMNEQFF; v_gene: TRBV5-6; j_gene: TRBJ2-1; d_gene: .; abundance: .
CDR3nt: TGTGCCAGCAGTTCCTTTGGGGGGGGCGGTCAGCCCCAGCATTTT; CDR3aa: CASSSFGGGGQPQHF; v_gene: TRBV6-5; j_gene: TRBJ1-5; d_gene: .; abundance: .
CDR3nt: TGTGCCAGCAGTTTATTCCCGGGCACTGAAGCTTTCTTT; CDR3aa: CASSLFPGTEAFF; v_gene: TRBV27; j_gene: TRBJ1-1; d_gene: .; abundance: once
CDR3nt: TGTGCCAGCAGCTTGAGGCGCCCTGGCCCCAATCAGCCCCAGCATTTT; CDR3aa: CASSLRRPGPNQPQHF; v_gene: TRBV12-1; j_gene: TRBJ1-5; d_gene: .; abundance: few
CDR3nt: TGTGCCAGCAGCCCAACGACAGGACCGAACACCGGGGAGCTGTTTTTT; CDR3aa: CASSPTTGPNTGELFF; v_gene: TRBV9; j_gene: TRBJ2-2; d_gene: .; abundance: .
CDR3nt: TGTGCCAGCTCACCAAGGACAGGGAACACCGGGGAGCTGTTTTTT; CDR3aa: CASSPRTGNTGELFF; v_gene: TRBV18; j_gene: TRBJ2-2; d_gene: TRBD1; abundance: .
CDR3nt: TGCGCCAGCAGCCCCGGCCCATCACTAGCGGCGACAGATACGCAGTATTTT; CDR3aa: CASSPGPSLAATDTQYF; v_gene: TRBV5-1; j_gene: TRBJ2-3; d_gene: TRBD2; abundance: .
CDR3nt: TGTGCCAGTAGTGGCCCCGGACAGGGGGACTACGAGCAGTACTTC; CDR3aa: CASSGPGQGDYEQYF; v_gene: TRBV19; j_gene: TRBJ2-7; d_gene: TRBD1; abundance: .
CDR3nt: TGTGCCAGCAGTTCCCCCAGTTACCGCAATCAGCCCCAGCATTTT; CDR3aa: CASSSPSYRNQPQHF; v_gene: TRBV28; j_gene: TRBJ1-5; d_gene: .; abundance: once
CDR3nt: TGTGCCAGCTCAGGGAAGCGGGACAACACCGGGGAGCTGTTTTTT; CDR3aa: CASSGKRDNTGELFF; v_gene: TRBV18; j_gene: TRBJ2-2; d_gene: TRBD2; abundance: .
CDR3nt: TGTGCCAGCTCAACGGGCCGGACAACCCTCTATGGCTACACCTTC; CDR3aa: CASSTGRTTLYGYTF; v_gene: TRBV18; j_gene: TRBJ1-2; d_gene: .; abundance: few
CDR3nt: TGTGCCAGCAGTCGCTTACATGGACAGGGGGCAAGGAATCAGCCCCAGCATTTT; CDR3aa: CASSRLHGQGARNQPQHF; v_gene: TRBV6-2/TRBV6-3; j_gene: TRBJ1-5; d_gene: TRBD1; abundance: many
CDR3nt: TGTGCCAGTAGTATAGCCCCGGGACAGGGCTCCTACGAGCAGTACTTC; CDR3aa: CASSIAPGQGSYEQYF; v_gene: TRBV19; j_gene: TRBJ2-7; d_gene: TRBD1; abundance: .
CDR3nt: TGTGCCTGGAGTACCGACAGGCGCTATTCACCCCTCCACTTT; CDR3aa: CAWSTDRRYSPLHF; v_gene: TRBV30; j_gene: TRBJ1-6; d_gene: .; abundance: few
CDR3nt: TGCAGCGTTGAGGTACAACGGGGAGGAAACACCATATATTTT; CDR3aa: CSVEVQRGGNTIYF; v_gene: TRBV29-1; j_gene: TRBJ1-3; d_gene: .; abundance: many
CDR3nt: TGTGCCAGCGAAAGGGGACAGGGAGCCTTTGATGAGCAGTTCTTC; CDR3aa: CASERGQGAFDEQFF; v_gene: TRBV27; j_gene: TRBJ2-1; d_gene: TRBD1; abundance: .
CDR3nt: TGTGCCAGCAGCCCCCGACAGGGGGCCCGGACCGGGGAGCTGTTTTTT; CDR3aa: CASSPRQGARTGELFF; v_gene: TRBV7-8; j_gene: TRBJ2-2; d_gene: TRBD1; abundance: .
CDR3nt: TGTGCCAGCAGCCCGGACGAGGGCACTGAAGCTTTCTTT; CDR3aa: CASSPDEGTEAFF; v_gene: TRBV9; j_gene: TRBJ1-1; d_gene: .; abundance: once